This T cell receptor beta chain was captured by sequencing in a study of Graves' ophthalmopathy and Graves' hyperthyroidism. Study-wide background: At initial diagnosis, peripheral blood was obtained, and this preceded any treatment. Study-wide findings and caveats: Stable hyperthyroidism and ophthalmopathy were told apart by a 13-signature model, which achieved 87.88% sensitivity and more than 75% specificity. The authors also found most expanded thyroid clonotypes above 0.001 frequency in blood.

This clonotype was counted only a few times. Its antigen remains unknown. V lost 2 bases, J lost 2 bases, and 6 bases lay in between. This CDR3 region has 13 residues. CDR3 regions of TCR beta were amplified from RNA transcripts. First-round RT-PCR used HTBI primers; second-round multiplex PCR followed. TCRdb reprocessed the multiplex PCR reads with MiXCR, giving one entry per CDR3 protein. The sample shows about 400,000 distinct CDR3 sequences, approximately 21% of them seen only once. Clinical symptoms, serum thyroxine, TRAb, thyroid ultrasound and orbital computed tomography determined diagnosis. This chain links TRBV12-3 or TRBV12-4 with TRBJ2-5; D remains unclear. Source material: peripheral blood. The TCR comes from a woman aged 18-29 years with stable Graves' hyperthyroidism. CDR3 residues: CASSLRAQETQYF. The CDR3 nucleotides read TGTGCCAGCAGTTTAAGGGCGCAAGAGACCCAGTACTTC.